Sequencing of this T cell receptor (beta chain) was carried out in a study of blood T cell repertoires in COVID-19. Study in general: The United States, Italy and Spain provided the acute and convalescent COVID-19 samples. Nucleic acid was either cDNA or gDNA, and it came from T cells, B-cell-depleted T cells, or PBMCs.

This clone turned up a few times. The Seattle patients, enrolled during active infection, were followed longitudinally. V dropped 0 bases and J dropped 9 bases, with 9 bases sitting between them. Germline V CDR1 and CDR2: MNHEY, SMNVEV (reference sequence). The length of the CDR3 is 13 residues. In the authors' workflow: Reference gene primer amplification gave nucleated cell count estimates. The repertoire was sequenced with immunoSEQ multiplex PCR; TCRdb's copy has only in-frame clones and lacks some. From that table come the V and J calls and clone size; the DNA was used to work out D and trimming. Of roughly 340,000 clones listed, roughly 90% are singletons.

The sequence was obtained from a woman aged 30 to 39 with COVID-19, enrolled during active disease. The rearrangement uses TRBV27 and TRBJ1-5; D uncertain. Sequencing used peripheral blood. The CDR3 is CASSLSNGGPQHF. In DNA, the CDR3 is TGTGCCAGCAGTTTATCGAACGGAGGGCCCCAGCATTTT.